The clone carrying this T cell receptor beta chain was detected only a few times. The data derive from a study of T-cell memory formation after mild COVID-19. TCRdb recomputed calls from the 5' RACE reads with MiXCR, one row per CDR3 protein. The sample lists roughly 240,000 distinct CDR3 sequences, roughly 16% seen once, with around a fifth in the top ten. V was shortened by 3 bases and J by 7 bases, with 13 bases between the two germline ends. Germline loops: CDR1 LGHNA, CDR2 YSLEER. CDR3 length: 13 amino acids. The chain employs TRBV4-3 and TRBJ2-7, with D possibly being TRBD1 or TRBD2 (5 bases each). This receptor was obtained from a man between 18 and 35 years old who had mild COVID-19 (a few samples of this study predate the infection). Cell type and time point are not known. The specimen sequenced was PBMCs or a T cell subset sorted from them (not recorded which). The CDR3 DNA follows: TGCGCCAGCAGCCAGAGGGTGGGGCGGGAGCAGTACTTC. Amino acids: CASSQRVGREQYF.